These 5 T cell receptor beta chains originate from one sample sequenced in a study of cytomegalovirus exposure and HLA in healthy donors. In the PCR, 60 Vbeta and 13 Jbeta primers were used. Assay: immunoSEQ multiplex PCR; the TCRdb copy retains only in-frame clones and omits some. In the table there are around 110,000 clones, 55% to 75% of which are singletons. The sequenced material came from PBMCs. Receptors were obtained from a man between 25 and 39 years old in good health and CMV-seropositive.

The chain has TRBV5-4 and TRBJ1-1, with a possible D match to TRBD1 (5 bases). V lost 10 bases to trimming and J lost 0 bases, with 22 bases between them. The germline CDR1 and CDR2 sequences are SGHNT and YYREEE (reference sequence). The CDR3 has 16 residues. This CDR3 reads CAVRITTAPMNTEAFF. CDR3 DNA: TGTGCCGTCCGCATTACGACAGCTCCCATGAACACTGAAGCTTTCTTT.

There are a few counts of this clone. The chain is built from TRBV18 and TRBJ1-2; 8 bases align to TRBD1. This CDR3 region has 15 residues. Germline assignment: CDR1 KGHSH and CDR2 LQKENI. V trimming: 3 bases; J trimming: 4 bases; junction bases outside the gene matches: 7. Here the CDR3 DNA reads TGTGCCAGCTCACCGTCCGGGACAGGCCGCTATGGCTACACCTTC. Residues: CASSPSGTGRYGYTF.

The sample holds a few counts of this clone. The chain's CDR3 is CASSERETNEQFF. CDR3 in DNA: TGTGCCAGCAGTGAGCGGGAGACTAATGAGCAGTTCTTC. The rearrangement joins TRBV6-4 to TRBJ2-1; 7 positions match TRBD2. There are 13 residues in the CDR3. CDR1 and CDR2 from the germline V gene are MRHNA and SNTAGT. The junction had 3 bases not matched to a gene; V was cut back by 3 bases and J by 7 bases.

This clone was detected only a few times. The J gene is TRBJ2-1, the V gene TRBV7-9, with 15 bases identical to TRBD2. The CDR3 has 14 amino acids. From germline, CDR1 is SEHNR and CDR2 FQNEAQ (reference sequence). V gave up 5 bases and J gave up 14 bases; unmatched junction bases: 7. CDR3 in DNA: TGTGCCAGCAGCCCCCGGACTAGCGGGGGGGCCGAGTTCTTC. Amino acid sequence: CASSPRTSGGAEFF.

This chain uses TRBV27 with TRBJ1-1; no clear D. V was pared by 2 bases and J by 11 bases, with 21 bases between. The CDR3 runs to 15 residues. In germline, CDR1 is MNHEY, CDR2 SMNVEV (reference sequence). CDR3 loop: CASSLVAGSGIGAFF. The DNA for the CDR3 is TGTGCCAGCAGTTTAGTGGCGGGATCGGGGATCGGGGCTTTCTTT.